Each of the 16 T cell receptor beta chains below was sequenced from the same sample in a study of cytomegalovirus exposure and HLA in healthy donors. PCR employed 60 Vbeta and 13 Jbeta primers. Clones were sequenced by immunoSEQ multiplex PCR, and TCRdb holds only the in-frame ones, with some missing. The sample shows more than 110,000 clones, 70% of them seen only once. Input material: PBMCs. The source is a woman in her thirties in good health and CMV-seronegative.

The chain uses TRBV9 and TRBJ2-5, with 9 bases fitting TRBD2. Germline V gene sequence: CDR1 SGDLS, CDR2 YYNGEE. The junction had 10 bases not matched to a gene; V was cut back by 4 bases and J by 3 bases. This CDR3 comprises 16 residues. CDR3 DNA sequence: TGTGCCAGCAGCACCCTTCTAGCGGGGCGGGAAGAGACCCAGTACTTC. Its translation: CASSTLLAGREETQYF.

This clone was seen only a few times. V and J are TRBV5-4 and TRBJ2-3; D is ambiguous. The CDR3 is made up of 13 amino acids. Trimming stripped 0 bases from V and 1 base from J, with 3 bases between. Germline-derived CDR1 and CDR2 are SGHNT and YYREEE (reference sequence). The DNA of the CDR3 is TGTGCCAGCAGCTTGGCGGGCACAGATACGCAGTATTTT. Translation gives CASSLAGTDTQYF. The full variable domain, with the rest looked up from reference TRBV5-4 and TRBJ2-3, is ETGVTQSPTHLIKTRGQQVTLRCSSQSGHNTVSWYQQALGQGPQFIFQYYREEENGRGNFPPRFSGLQFPNYSSELNVNALELDDSALYLCASSLAGTDTQYFGPGTRLTVL.

J is TRBJ2-3 and V is TRBV9, with unresolved D. The V gene's germline CDR1 is SGDLS and CDR2 YYNGEE. The CDR3 has 12 amino acids. The ends were cut back, 1 base at V and 2 bases at J, with 2 bases in the middle. CDR3 region: CASSVHTDTQYF. The CDR3 nucleotides read TGTGCCAGCAGCGTACACACAGATACGCAGTATTTT.

J is TRBJ2-2 and V is TRBV6-4; D unresolved. CDR1 and CDR2 from the germline V gene are MRHNA and SNTAGT. CDR3 length: 15 amino acids. Deletions cut 3 bases from V and 1 base from J, with 9 bases between. CDR3 nucleotides: TGTGCCAGCAGTGAGGTAGCACAGAACACCGGGGAGCTGTTTTTT. Its protein product is CASSEVAQNTGELFF.

This clone showed up just once. The V call is TRBV10-3, the J call TRBJ2-1; 10 bases match TRBD2. Germline V lookup: CDR1 ENHRY, CDR2 SYGVKD. Trimming at V came to 6 bases and at J to 7 bases, leaving 6 bases not matched to a gene. CDR3 size: 14 residues. CDR3 in amino acids: CAIREREGMNEQFF. CDR3 DNA: TGTGCCATCAGGGAGCGGGAGGGAATGAATGAGCAGTTCTTC.

This chain links TRBV7-2 with TRBJ1-6; possibly TRBD1 for D (5 bases). This CDR3 has 16 residues. Per germline, CDR1 SGHTA and CDR2 FQGNSA. V was trimmed by 2 bases and J by 14 bases, leaving 22 bases between them. CDR3 residues: CASSLQAGYPRGALHF. The CDR3 DNA is TGTGCCAGCAGCTTACAAGCAGGGTATCCTCGAGGAGCCCTCCACTTT.

In nucleotides, the CDR3 is TGTGCCAGCAGTGTAGCGGGGGGCTACGAGCAGTACGTC. This codes for CASSVAGGYEQYV. J is TRBJ2-7 and V is TRBV28; 10 nucleotides line up with TRBD2. The ends lost 5 bases at V and 3 bases at J; junction bases unmatched: 1. CDR1 and CDR2 (germline): MDHEN, SYDVKM. The CDR3 consists of 13 residues.

The chain uses TRBV10-3 and TRBJ1-3; tentative D call: TRBD1 (5 bases). V dropped 0 bases and J dropped 0 bases, with 15 bases sitting between them. CDR1 and CDR2 from the germline V gene are ENHRY and SYGVKD. The CDR3 loop spans 18 amino acids. The CDR3 DNA sequence: TGTGCCATCAGTGAGTCGGACCTGGGGGGGTTCTCTGGAAACACCATATATTTT. Translated, it gives CAISESDLGGFSGNTIYF.

In this sample, this clone turned up once. V and J are TRBV30 and TRBJ1-5; D might be TRBD1 (5 bases). Germline V CDR1 and CDR2: GTSNPN, SVGIG (reference sequence). V shed 2 bases and J shed 16 bases, with 21 bases lying between them. This CDR3 comprises 13 residues. The CDR3 DNA follows: TGTGCCTGGAGTATGGCCGAAAGGGGCTATCAACATTTT. As protein: CAWSMAERGYQHF. Drawing the rest from reference TRBV30 and TRBJ1-5, the complete variable domain is SQTIHQWPATLVQPVGSPLSLECTVEGTSNPNLYWYRQAAGRGLQLLFYSVGIGQISSEVPQNLSASRPQDRQFILSSKKLLLSDSGFYLCAWSMAERGYQHFGDGTRLSIL.

This clone showed up just a few times. The gene calls are TRBV29-1 and TRBJ1-1; 8 bases align to TRBD1. J was trimmed by 3 bases and V by 3 bases; bases with no gene match: 3. This CDR3 has 13 amino acids. CDR1 is SQVTM, CDR2 ANQGSEA, per germline. For the CDR3, the DNA is TGCAGCGTTGAGCAGGGGGCGGACACTGAAGCTTTCTTT. This gives the protein CSVEQGADTEAFF.

CDR3 in DNA: TGTGCCAGCAGCTCGGGACAGCCTTTACTTTACGAGCAGTACTTC. This encodes CASSSGQPLLYEQYF. The rearrangement links TRBV5-4 to TRBJ2-5; the match to TRBD1 covers 7 bases. The J call may be wrong; the DNA end is better matched by TRBJ2-7. Germline CDR1 SGHNT, CDR2 YYREEE (reference sequence). The CDR3 length is 15 residues.

The chain uses TRBV6-1 and TRBJ2-5; the D gene is possibly TRBD2 (5 bases). The assigned J gene may be wrong: the sequence end matches TRBJ2-7 better. Per the germline V gene, CDR1 is MNHNS and CDR2 is SASEGT. This CDR3 spans 14 amino acids. The CDR3 loop is CASSEDGGAYEQYF. Written as DNA, the CDR3 is TGTGCCAGCAGTGAAGACGGAGGTGCCTACGAGCAGTACTTC.

V and J are TRBV6-5 and TRBJ1-6; 8 positions agree with TRBD1. The length of the CDR3 is 15 residues. The V and J ends lost 8 bases and 4 bases, in that order; junction bases with no gene match: 7. Looked up from germline, CDR1 is MNHEY and CDR2 is SVGAGI. CDR3 DNA sequence: TGTGCCAGCGCGACAGGGGAGCAATATAATTCACCCCTCCACTTT. Translation: CASATGEQYNSPLHF.

The rearrangement links TRBV5-1 to TRBJ1-1; possibly TRBD1 for D (6 bases). Germline CDR1 reads SGHRS; CDR2 reads YFSETQ. The CDR3 runs 15 residues. The V end lost 2 bases, the J end lost 1 base, and 12 bases lay between the germline ends. The CDR3 DNA is TGCGCCAGCAGCTTAACCGGGACACCGAACACTGAAGCTTTCTTT. The encoded protein is CASSLTGTPNTEAFF.

The chain uses TRBV28 and TRBJ1-1; TRBD1 matches at 7 bases. The CDR3 spans 14 residues. With 6 bases clipped from V and 0 bases from J, the junction kept 4 bases outside the gene matches. CDR1 and CDR2 from the germline V gene are MDHEN and SYDVKM. The DNA of the CDR3 is TGTGCCAGCAGAACAGGGGCGATGAACACTGAAGCTTTCTTT. Residues: CASRTGAMNTEAFF.

This chain joins TRBV5-6 and TRBJ1-5, with TRBD1 matching 10 bases. CDR3 size: 15 residues. Germline values: CDR1 SGHDT, CDR2 YYEEEE. V shed 0 bases, J shed 7 bases, and the junction held 4 bases outside the gene matches. Here the CDR3 DNA reads TGTGCCAGCAGCTTGGGTTTGACAGGGGGCCAGCCCCAGCATTTT. Translated: CASSLGLTGGQPQHF.